One and the same sample provided the 19 T cell receptor beta chains below, sequenced in a study of cytomegalovirus exposure and HLA in healthy donors. Both 60 Vbeta primers and 13 Jbeta primers went into the PCR. Produced via immunoSEQ multiplex PCR; TCRdb's table is partial and in-frame only. The sample has tens of thousands of clones; about 85% are singletons. Sequenced sample: PBMCs. These receptors were taken from a man in his forties or fifties in good health and CMV-seronegative.

The chain carries TRBV18 and TRBJ2-2; no clear D. This CDR3 comprises 16 residues. In germline, CDR1 is KGHSH, CDR2 LQKENI. Trimming shortened V by 2 bases and J by 0 bases, and 10 bases separated the two germline ends. Here the CDR3 reads CASSPIQISNTGELFF. The CDR3 nucleotides are TGTGCCAGCTCACCAATTCAGATATCGAACACCGGGGAGCTGTTTTTT. The variable domain in full, with the rest retrieved from reference TRBV18 and TRBJ2-2, is NAGVMQNPRHLVRRRGQEARLRCSPMKGHSHVYWYRQLPEEGLKFMVYLQKENIIDESGMPKERFSAEFPKEGPSILRIQQVVRGDSAAYFCASSPIQISNTGELFFGEGSRLTVL.

This sequence joins TRBV5-5 and TRBJ2-5; D call uncertain. Germline V gene lookup returns CDR1 SGHKS and CDR2 YYEKEE (reference sequence). Trimming shortened V by 1 base and J by 5 bases, and 6 bases separated the two germline ends. The CDR3 totals 12 residues. CDR3 bases: TGTGCCAGCAGCTTGTCCCAGGAGACCCAGTACTTC. Translated, it gives CASSLSQETQYF.

The chain links TRBV7-9 to TRBJ2-1; D uncertain. V was pared by 6 bases and J by 10 bases, with 10 bases between. CDR1 is SEHNR, CDR2 FQNEAQ, per germline (reference sequence). The CDR3 covers 11 residues. The DNA of the CDR3 is TGTGCCAGCAGATTTAAAAGCGAGCAGTTCTTC. Translated: CASRFKSEQFF.

This clone was found once. The CDR3 coding sequence is TGCGCCAGCAGCGGGACAACCACAGATACGCAGTATTTT. Its protein product is CASSGTTTDTQYF. This sequence joins TRBV5-1 and TRBJ2-3, with D possibly matching TRBD1 (6 bases). Deletions cut 4 bases from V and 2 bases from J, with 8 bases between. Germline CDR1 SGHRS, CDR2 YFSETQ. This CDR3 comprises 13 residues.

Points on this clone: The junction departs from the called germline gene at one end, perhaps through a read error. The V call is TRBV7-9, the J call TRBJ2-7; 13 nucleotides agree with TRBD2. Germline-derived CDR1 and CDR2 are SEHNR and FQNEAQ (reference sequence). This CDR3 has 15 amino acids. CDR3 residues: CTSRSGLAGAYEQYF. CDR3 coding DNA: TGTACCAGCAGATCAGGACTAGCGGGGGCCTACGAGCAGTACTTC. Full variable domain (rest looked up from reference TRBV7-9 and TRBJ2-7): DTGVSQNPRHKITKRGQNVTFRCDPISEHNRLYWYRQTLGQGPEFLTYFQNEAQLEKSRLLSDRFSAERPKGSFSTLEIQRTEQGDSAMYLCTSRSGLAGAYEQYFGPGTRLTVT.

The chain carries TRBV6-5 and TRBJ2-3; 7 bases map to TRBD1. Germline V lookup: CDR1 MNHEY, CDR2 SVGAGI. The CDR3 is 11 amino acids. Trimming at V came to 7 bases and at J to 6 bases, leaving 1 base not matched to a gene. The chain's CDR3 is CASIRGDTQYF. DNA for the CDR3: TGTGCCAGCATCAGGGGGGATACGCAGTATTTT.

This clone was seen only once. V is TRBV5-4 and J is TRBJ2-3; no definite D call. The CDR3 spans 16 residues. The germline CDR1 and CDR2 sequences are SGHNT and YYREEE (reference sequence). V lost 4 bases, J lost 0 bases, and 15 bases lay in between. CDR3 region: CASSRVETQSTDTQYF. CDR3 in DNA: TGTGCCAGCAGCCGCGTGGAGACGCAAAGCACAGATACGCAGTATTTT.

This sequence joins TRBV15 and TRBJ2-3; possible D gene TRBD2, 6 bases. The V gene lost 8 bases and the J gene lost 0 bases, with 27 bases spanning the gap. The CDR3 has 19 amino acids. Germline CDR1 reads LNHNV; CDR2 reads YYDKDF (reference sequence). The CDR3 protein is CATFNSGTGTVTSTDTQYF. CDR3 in DNA: TGTGCCACCTTCAACTCCGGGACTGGGACCGTCACTAGCACAGATACGCAGTATTTT.

This clone has just a few counts. The chain links TRBV9 to TRBJ2-7; 10 bases fit TRBD1. The V and J ends lost 0 bases and 5 bases, in that order; junction bases with no gene match: 5. Germline CDR1 SGDLS, CDR2 YYNGEE. The CDR3 contains 15 residues. The CDR3 DNA sequence: TGTGCCAGCAGCGTAGAGCCGGACAGGGGGAACGAGCAGTACTTC. Residues: CASSVEPDRGNEQYF.

This chain links TRBV7-2 with TRBJ2-3; D perhaps matches TRBD1 (5 bases). In germline, CDR1 is SGHTA, CDR2 FQGNSA. CDR3 length: 14 residues. V was pared by 0 bases and J by 4 bases, with 8 bases between. The CDR3 reads CASSLAQGADTQYF. CDR3 DNA: TGTGCCAGCAGCTTAGCCCAAGGGGCAGATACGCAGTATTTT.

J is TRBJ2-2 and V is TRBV25-1; 11 bases line up with TRBD2. The CDR3 is 16 residues long. Germline V gene lookup returns CDR1 MGHDK and CDR2 SYGVNS. J gave up 1 base and V 2 bases, and 0 bases lay outside the gene matches. In nucleotides, the CDR3 is TGTGCCAGCAGTGAACTAGCGGGAGGGAACACCGGGGAGCTGTTTTTT. Amino acids: CASSELAGGNTGELFF.

The count of this clone is one. The V and J genes are TRBV6-5 and TRBJ2-1, with 10 bases lining up with TRBD2. CDR3 length equals 16 residues. The germline CDR1 and CDR2 sequences are MNHEY and SVGAGI. The trim removed 0 bases at V and 2 bases at J, leaving 1 base unmatched. As DNA, the CDR3 is TGTGCCAGCAGTTACTCGCTAGCGGGAGCCTACAATGAGCAGTTCTTC. Its translation: CASSYSLAGAYNEQFF.

This clone was detected only a few times. This rearrangement joins TRBV29-1 to TRBJ2-3, with TRBD1 matching 7 bases. The V and J ends lost 6 bases and 6 bases, in that order; junction bases with no gene match: 18. CDR1 and CDR2 (germline): SQVTM, ANQGSEA. CDR3 length equals 16 residues. The CDR3 here is CSVPRLRDSSQDTQYF. CDR3 in DNA: TGCAGCGTGCCCAGGTTAAGGGACAGCTCTCAGGATACGCAGTATTTT.

This rearrangement joins TRBV7-9 to TRBJ2-7; 9 bases agree with TRBD1. Germline values: CDR1 SEHNR, CDR2 FQNEAQ (reference sequence). V shed 5 bases, J shed 4 bases, and the junction held 9 bases outside the gene matches. This CDR3 has 15 amino acids. DNA of the CDR3: TGTGCCAGCAGCGAGCCGGGACAGGGAGTATACGAGCAGTACTTC. Its translation is CASSEPGQGVYEQYF.

The chain uses TRBV21-1 and TRBJ2-1; the table gives TRBD2 as D, unverified against the DNA. TRBV21-1 is termed a pseudogene. This CDR3 region has 16 residues. The CDR3 sequence is CASSKGSGSSYNEQFF. The CDR3 bases are TGTGCCAGCAGCAAAGGAAGCGGGAGCTCCTACAATGAGCAGTTCTTC.

The chain is built from TRBV12-5 and TRBJ2-2, with 14 positions matching TRBD2. The germline V gene has CDR1 LGHNT and CDR2 FRNRAP. J was trimmed by 1 base and V by 7 bases; bases with no gene match: 8. This CDR3 spans 18 amino acids. CDR3 sequence: CASVPGLAGVENTGELFF. The CDR3 nucleotides read TGTGCTAGTGTCCCGGGACTAGCGGGAGTTGAGAACACCGGGGAGCTGTTTTTT. The entire variable domain, with the rest obtained from reference TRBV12-5 and TRBJ2-2, is as follows: DARVTQTPRHKVTEMGQEVTMRCQPILGHNTVFWYRQTMMQGLELLAYFRNRAPLDDSGMPKDRFSAEMPDATLATLKIQPSEPRDSAVYFCASVPGLAGVENTGELFFGEGSRLTVL.

The chain has TRBV28 and TRBJ1-4; D gene unclear. V lost 5 bases, J lost 8 bases, and 15 bases lay in between. The CDR3 sequence is 14 residues long. Germline V gene sequence: CDR1 MDHEN, CDR2 SYDVKM. The CDR3 DNA is TGTGCCAGCAGTGACCCGGGGTTGGGAGAAAAACTGTTTTTT. This encodes CASSDPGLGEKLFF.

The J gene is TRBJ2-7, the V gene TRBV4-3, with 8 bases that match TRBD2. Trimming took 2 bases from V and 3 from J; bases not matched to a gene: 18. Germline CDR1 LGHNA, CDR2 YSLEER. The CDR3 runs to 19 residues. The CDR3 DNA sequence: TGCGCCAGCAGCCAAACTTGGGGATATCGAGCGGGAGAGGGCTACGAGCAGTACTTC. This codes for CASSQTWGYRAGEGYEQYF.

The rearrangement uses TRBV18 and TRBJ1-1; no clear D. V was shortened by 4 bases and J by 6 bases, with 9 bases between the two germline ends. Germline CDR1 is KGHSH and CDR2 is LQKENI. The CDR3 spans 12 residues. In nucleotides, the CDR3 is TGTGCCAGCTCACAACAGCTCCCTGAAGCTTTCTTT. It translates to CASSQQLPEAFF.